This TCR beta chain originates from a study of shared clonotypes between healthy human individuals (dated by TCRdb to 2018 to 2020). Regarding the research as a whole: The cohort included a few men and a couple of women between 18 and 49 years of age. To estimate repertoire size and how much clonotype sharing occurs between individuals, the study deeply sequenced the blood TCR repertoires of about five healthy adults. Different laboratories and diverse techniques were used to prepare libraries and sequence TCR repertoires, to increase sequencing depth and limit assay-specific biases. For each donor, CD4 naive and CD4 memory were each run on three plates, CD8 naive on two plates, and CD8 memory on one plate. Between about 0.94 and 10 billion PBMCs per donor were obtained by leukapheresis.

Details on this clone: The target of this receptor is not known. No clone much larger than this one lies a single base away; base qualities are absent.

CD8 naive samples were obtained by positive selection for CCR7 among CD45RO-negative cells, yielding a CD45RA+CCR7+ population from which TemRA cells were excluded. The donors were healthy, HIV-negative adults with no recently reported acute infections or vaccinations. All donors were Caucasian adults living in Nashville, Tennessee, USA. Blood was obtained by leukapheresis, after which PBMCs were separated by Ficoll-Histopaque density gradient centrifugation and cryopreserved in liquid nitrogen vapor phase. Analytical flow cytometry was used to check the purity and quantity of every magnetically sorted T cell population. Genomic DNA was isolated from every sorted fraction and measured by UV absorbance on a Nanodrop 2000c. Study-wide findings and limitations: Even with the large sequencing depth, rarefaction of the sorted-subset datasets indicated that sequencing was incomplete. Roughly 5% of naive CD4, 3.5% of naive CD8, roughly 2.4% of memory CD4, and about 0.4% of memory CD8 clonotypes were shared across several donors. Based on pairwise subsampling, the degree of clonotype sharing among donors was expected to be affected by sequencing depth. Compared with non-shared clonotypes, the clonotypes found in all four sorted-subset donors had higher generation probabilities. Because the study included a small number of donors, the genetic and exposure-history diversity represented was limited. Sampling was restricted to blood, and TCR repertoires in tissues likely differ from the TCR repertoires found in blood. Estimated clonotype richness was generally larger for naive than for memory subsets.

For CDR1 and CDR2, the germline V gene lists MDHEN and SYDVKM. V and J are trimmed by 4 bases and 9 bases, and the gene matches miss 11 bases of the junction. The CDR3, from cysteine to phenylalanine, totals 15 residues. Only the CDR3 portion is preserved as DNA: 45 bases, with reading frame beginning at the first base. Using the deep immunoSEQ assay, TCR CDR3 regions were amplified from genomic DNA by multiplex PCR. For each cell subset, the extracted genomic DNA was distributed evenly across all wells of several immunoSEQ 96-well plates, and each plate served as one replicate. Each replicate PCR for sorted subsets received about 220 ng genomic DNA, equal to about 30,000 T cell genomes. Purified libraries were quantified with a Qubit 3.0 fluorometer, sized on a Bioanalyzer 2100, and re-quantified with the KAPA Library Quantification kit. Every immunoSEQ 96-well plate was sequenced on a separate single-read 150-cycle Illumina NextSeq 550 flow cell. The authors processed their data as follows. The immunoSEQ output contained only junctional sequences without quality scores, so filtering could not match that applied to full-length reads. To assign V/J genes and CDR3, sequences were annotated using PyIR, a Python wrapper for IgBLAST v1.9, with IMGT germline references. Any read was removed if the V/J assignment was weak (E-value above 1e-6), the CDR3 was missing, or the read contained stop codons, out-of-frame junctions, or ambiguous translated residues. V3J clonotypes were defined as sequences sharing an identical inferred V gene, J gene, and CDR3 amino acid sequence. To compute the percentage overlap between repertoires, the number of shared unique clonotypes was divided by the size of the smaller repertoire. RTK rarefaction, the Chao1 estimator, and Recon v2.1 estimates of unobserved clonotypes were used to assess repertoire richness. Generation probabilities were computed with OLGA for all TCRbeta clonotypes obtained by the gDNA method from a few donors. This is the immuneACCESS table as TCRdb keeps it, with only in-frame sequences that have V and J called. A part of the clones is gone; compared with another copy, unresolved V genes explain less than half, and the rest is unexplained. That table is the source of V, J and clone size, and D and trimming were worked out from the DNA. The sample table shows more than 2 million clones, and around 95% are seen once. The ten biggest clones cover 1.5% to 2% of the sample.

The TCR sequence derives from a man aged 18 to 30 in good health. Some clones in this sample may be carry-over from other donors' samples. Sample: naive CD8+ T cells from PBMCs. This sample's cell subset or site label indicates: CD45RA+CCR7+. Recombination joined TRBV28 with TRBJ2-7; TRBD1 fits 11 bases in the junction. Here the CDR3 is given as CASSSTGTGGTGQYF. In nucleotides, the sequence is TGTGCCAGCAGTTCCACCGGGACAGGGGGGACGGGGCAGTACTTC. The CDR3 plus the reference TRBV28 and TRBJ2-7 genes for the other parts give the full variable domain: DVKVTQSSRYLVKRTGEKVFLECVQDMDHENMFWYRQDPGLGLRLIYFSYDVKMKEKGDIPEGYSVSREKKERFSLILESASTNQTSMYLCASSSTGTGGTGQYFGPGTRLTVT.